Described below is a single TCR beta chain sequence and its context. Taking its sample share into account, this clonotype is medium-sized (0.01 to 0.1%). Its target antigen remains unknown. No base-level quality is on record; no much larger clone is a single base apart. Sample time point, as interpreted from the label and publication: sample taken at primary tumor resection. The donors were 70 or so patients from the lung TRACERx cohort who had early-stage, untreated non-small cell lung cancer. Without any cell sorting, TCR sequencing was performed on whole RNA extracted either from tumor and nontumor lung tissue or from cryopreserved PBMC samples. Patients were selected for TCR sequencing only if sufficient RNA was available from at least two tumor regions. Before being selected, tumor and adjacent nontumor lung specimens were reviewed by a lung pathologist. At the junction V is shortened by 0 bases and J by 1 base; bases outside the gene matches: 5. The germline V gene encodes CDR1 DFQATT and CDR2 SNEGSKA (reference sequence). The CDR3 measures 16 amino acids from cysteine to phenylalanine. The entry retains the CDR3 DNA only, 48 bases that are in frame from base 1.

Libraries were prepared through 5' RACE. Sequencing was carried out with a NextSeq 500. In the TCR library protocol, a unique molecular identifier was attached to each TCR cDNA molecule so that PCR and sequencing errors could be corrected. The study's processing was this. Decombinator tools were used for TCR identification, UMI-based error correction and CDR3 extraction. TCRs above a frequency of 2 per 1,000, corresponding to the top 1% of the tumor frequency distribution, were defined as expanded. Expanded tumor TCRs statistically deemed absent (corrected P<0.05) from at least one tumor region were classed as regional, and all other expanded tumor TCRs were classed as ubiquitous. Each repertoire was subsampled 100 times to 5,000 TCRs, after which Renyi diversity was computed with the R vegan package. CDR3 similarity networks were constructed using string-kernel similarity of amino acid triplets, with links drawn between CDR3s whose pairwise similarity was above 0.82. TCRdb trimmed the raw reads at Q25, called clones with MiXCR and kept productive beta chains. Rows merge per CDR3 protein into single entries with the most common DNA and genes. TCRdb's processing, not the authors', yielded these V and J calls. In all, the sample holds fewer than 7,000 distinct CDR3 sequences, and around 7.3% of those were seen once. Over 25% of the sample goes to the ten largest clones.

This entry comes from a study of spatial heterogeneity in lung cancer (dated by TCRdb to between 2018 and 2021). Looking at the study overall: More beta-chain than alpha-chain transcripts were consistently detected, likely reflecting higher beta-chain transcript abundance. The study linked features of the TCR repertoire to counts of nonsynonymous mutations, which were determined by whole-exome sequencing of tumor tissue. In the raw uncorrected reads, each unique combination of TCR and UMI appeared on average more than ten times. A strong correlation was found between TCR transcript counts in tumor regions and a T cell transcriptional module score from matched bulk RNA-seq. The study quantitatively compared TCR alpha and beta repertoires across multiple tumor regions, matched nontumor lung and blood in non-small cell lung cancer. Both alpha and beta chains were TCR-sequenced in about 240 tumor regions, around 65 matched nontumor lung samples and around 54 PBMC samples obtained at surgery. Overall results and qualifications from the work: The number of expanded intratumoral alpha and beta TCRs correlated with the tumor nonsynonymous mutation count. TCR-seq coverage of tumor T cells was estimated at only approximately 7% for alpha chains and 13% for beta chains. Additional single-cell paired TCR alpha and beta sequencing was considered necessary to confirm, at a functional level, the hypothesis that regional TCRs recognize regional mutations. The count of ubiquitous expanded TCRs correlated with the count of ubiquitous nonsynonymous mutations, and the count of regional expanded TCRs correlated with the count of regional nonsynonymous mutations.

The source material was lung tumor tissue, sampled at surgery. The sequence was obtained from a female donor with early-stage non-small cell lung cancer. This receptor chain uses TRBV20-1 and TRBJ2-2, with 7 bases in between that match TRBD2. The CDR3 here reads CSARDAQRENTGELFF. The DNA sequence is given as TGCAGTGCTAGAGATGCCCAGCGGGAGAACACCGGGGAGCTGTTTTTT.